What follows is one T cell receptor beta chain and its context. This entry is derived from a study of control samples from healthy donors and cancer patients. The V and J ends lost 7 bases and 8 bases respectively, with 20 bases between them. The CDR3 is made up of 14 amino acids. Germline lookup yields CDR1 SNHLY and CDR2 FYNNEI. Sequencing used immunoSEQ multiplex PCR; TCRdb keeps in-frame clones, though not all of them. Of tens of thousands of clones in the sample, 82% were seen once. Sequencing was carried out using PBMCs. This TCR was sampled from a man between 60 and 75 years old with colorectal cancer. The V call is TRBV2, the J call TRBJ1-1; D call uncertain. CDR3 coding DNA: TGTGCCAGCACCATGACCGACGACATATTAGAAGCTTTCTTT. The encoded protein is CASTMTDDILEAFF.